The T cell receptor (beta chain) under discussion was sequenced for a study of OX40 agonist ivuxolimab in advanced cancers. Data came from immunoSEQ multiplex PCR; TCRdb stores just in-frame clones and leaves some out. This sample has about 88,000 clones, with more than 80% found just once. Germline V gene data show CDR1 as KGHSH and CDR2 as LQKENI. The CDR3 is 13 amino acids. Losses at the gene ends were 5 bases for V and 3 bases for J; bases not matched to a gene: 4. The receptor comes from an adult with an advanced solid tumor such as melanoma, head and neck, liver or kidney cancer. Here the sequenced sample was CD4+ or CD8+ T cells sorted from blood, taken in a trial of the OX40 agonist ivuxolimab. V is TRBV18 and J is TRBJ2-7; 7 nucleotides agree with TRBD1. The CDR3 DNA follows: TGTGCCAGCTCATCGACAGGGTTCTACGAGCAGTACGTC. It specifies CASSSTGFYEQYV.